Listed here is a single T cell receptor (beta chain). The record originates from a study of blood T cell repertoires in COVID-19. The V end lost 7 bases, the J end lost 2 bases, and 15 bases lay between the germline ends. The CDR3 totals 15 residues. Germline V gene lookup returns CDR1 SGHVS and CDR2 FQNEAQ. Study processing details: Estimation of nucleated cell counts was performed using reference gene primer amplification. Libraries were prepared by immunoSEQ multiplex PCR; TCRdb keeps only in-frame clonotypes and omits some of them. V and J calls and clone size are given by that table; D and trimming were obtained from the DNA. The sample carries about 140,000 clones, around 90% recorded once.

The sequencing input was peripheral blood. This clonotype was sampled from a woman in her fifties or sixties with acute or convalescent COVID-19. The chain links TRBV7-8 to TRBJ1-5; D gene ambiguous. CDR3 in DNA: TGTGCCAGCACCCCTGCGGGCTCGGGCAATCAGCCCCAGCATTTT. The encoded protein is CASTPAGSGNQPQHF.